These 31 T cell receptor beta chains were sequenced from one sample in a study of metastatic and nonmetastatic thyroid tumors. All patients were untreated before thyroid surgery. TCRdb re-clonotyped the PCR reads through MiXCR. The data show about 21,000 clones, 35% to 40% seen once. Sequencing was performed on tumor tissue. These receptors all stem from a female donor with papillary thyroid cancer or a benign thyroid nodule (not recorded which). Some clones in this sample may be carry-over from other donors' samples.

This sequence joins TRBV7-9 and TRBJ2-1; D may correspond to TRBD1 or TRBD2 (5 bases each). The CDR3 totals 12 residues. The V gene's germline CDR1 is SEHNR and CDR2 FQNEAQ (reference sequence). The V end lost 5 bases, the J end lost 12 bases, and 14 bases lay between the germline ends. CDR3 nucleotide sequence: TGTGCCAGCAGCGCCCGGGACCGGGGGCAGTTCTTC. This translates into CASSARDRGQFF.

This clone was counted between two and nine times. V gene TRBV24-1 combines with J gene TRBJ1-2, with 10 bases identical to TRBD1. Germline CDR1 is KGHDR and CDR2 is SFDVKD. J was trimmed by 7 bases and V by 8 bases; bases with no gene match: 9. The CDR3 has 14 amino acids. The CDR3 protein is CATNPTGGMGGYTF. CDR3 sequence (DNA): TGTGCCACCAATCCGACAGGGGGCATGGGTGGCTACACCTTC.

The chain has TRBV5-1 and TRBJ1-1; TRBD1 matches 8 bases. The CDR3 has 15 amino acids. Losses at the gene ends were 0 bases for V and 5 bases for J; bases not matched to a gene: 6. Germline-derived CDR1 and CDR2 are SGHRS and YFSETQ. In DNA form, the CDR3 reads TGCGCCAGCAGCTTGGTTCAGGGGGCCGGAACTGAAGCTTTCTTT. Protein sequence: CASSLVQGAGTEAFF.

This clone occurred a few times. The chain is built from TRBV6-1 and TRBJ1-5, with unresolved D. V lost 7 bases, J lost 3 bases, and 16 bases lay in between. Germline values: CDR1 MNHNS, CDR2 SASEGT. This CDR3 is built from 15 residues. In DNA form, the CDR3 reads TGTGCCAGCATGGGTCCCCTCAAGTACAATCAGCCCCAGCATTTT. It codes for CASMGPLKYNQPQHF.

The chain joins TRBV20-1 to TRBJ1-1; D call uncertain. V was clipped by 6 bases and J by 0 bases, with 11 bases between them. Germline V gene sequence: CDR1 DFQATT, CDR2 SNEGSKA (reference sequence). This CDR3 has 13 amino acids. In DNA form, the CDR3 reads TGCAGTGCGAAGGGTCGGATGAACACTGAAGCTTTCTTT. It codes for CSAKGRMNTEAFF.

This clone was found a few times. The V gene is TRBV25-1, the J gene TRBJ2-3; the D gene is possibly TRBD2 (5 bases). Germline CDR1 and CDR2: MGHDK and SYGVNS. The length of the CDR3 is 13 residues. The germline V and J ends were trimmed by 3 bases and 10 bases, with 14 bases remaining between them. The CDR3 bases are TGTGCCAGCAGTGATACGTACTCGGAGGCGCAGTATTTT. It encodes CASSDTYSEAQYF.

This chain uses TRBV11-1 with TRBJ2-1, with TRBD1 matching 7 bases. Germline CDR1 reads SGHAT; CDR2 reads FQDESV (reference sequence). The CDR3 runs 15 residues. V lost 6 bases, J lost 4 bases, and 9 bases stayed unmatched. The CDR3 DNA reads TGTGCCAGCAGTCCAGGGGGAAGTACATACAATGAGCAGTTCTTC. Its translation is CASSPGGSTYNEQFF.

The chain has TRBV30 and TRBJ2-3; D is perhaps TRBD1 or TRBD2 (5 bases each). Germline lookup yields CDR1 GTSNPN and CDR2 SVGIG (reference sequence). Trimming removed 5 bases from V and 5 bases from J, with 8 bases in between. The CDR3 loop spans 11 amino acids. The chain's CDR3 is CAWGAGDTQYF. CDR3 in DNA: TGTGCCTGGGGGGCGGGAGATACGCAGTATTTT.

The genes are TRBV5-1 and TRBJ1-2, with 8 bases that match TRBD1. Germline V gene lookup returns CDR1 SGHRS and CDR2 YFSETQ. The CDR3 runs 14 residues. The V gene end was trimmed by 0 bases and the J gene end by 5 bases; junction bases not matched to a gene: 3. The CDR3 region is CASSLGQGRYGYTF. The CDR3 bases are TGCGCCAGCAGCTTGGGACAGGGGCGGTATGGCTACACCTTC.

This clone was counted between two and nine times. This chain connects TRBV27 to TRBJ2-7; TRBD2 might be the D (5 bases). Germline V gene data show CDR1 as MNHEY and CDR2 as SMNVEV (reference sequence). This CDR3 is 13 amino acids long. The V and J ends lost 2 bases and 7 bases respectively, with 12 bases between them. Written as DNA, the CDR3 is TGTGCCAGCAGTTTAGTCCTCAGAGGGGAGCAGTACTTC. Its protein product is CASSLVLRGEQYF.

V is TRBV5-1 and J is TRBJ2-6; unclear D gene. Germline-derived CDR1 and CDR2 are SGHRS and YFSETQ. The CDR3 loop spans 14 amino acids. Trimming pared 0 bases from V and 0 bases from J, leaving 1 base between. The DNA of the CDR3 is TGCGCCAGCAGCTTGGCCTCTGGGGCCAACGTCCTGACTTTC. It specifies CASSLASGANVLTF.

This chain uses TRBV12-3 or TRBV12-4 with TRBJ1-3; D call uncertain. The V and J ends lost 6 bases and 4 bases respectively, with 19 bases between them. The CDR3 has 16 amino acids. The CDR3 DNA reads TGTGCCAGCAGCACGGGAGAGCTATTACGGGGAAACACCATATATTTT. It codes for CASSTGELLRGNTIYF.

J is TRBJ2-2 and V is TRBV6-1, with 11 bases fitting TRBD2. The CDR3 extends over 16 amino acids. Trimming cost V 6 bases and J 2 bases; bases outside gene matches: 5. Germline V CDR1 and CDR2: MNHNS, SASEGT. The CDR3 spells CASSVAGGPNTGELFF. CDR3 DNA: TGTGCCAGCAGCGTAGCGGGAGGGCCCAACACCGGGGAGCTGTTTTTT.

The chain employs TRBV2 and TRBJ2-1; D gene unclear. There are 11 residues in the CDR3. CDR1 and CDR2 (germline): SNHLY, FYNNEI. V dropped 5 bases and J dropped 5 bases, with 4 bases sitting between them. CDR3 nucleotide sequence: TGTGCCAGCAGTTACGACAATGAGCAGTTCTTC. It specifies CASSYDNEQFF.

This clone was detected only once. This chain's CDR3 is CASSLGLGPSYEQYF. The CDR3 DNA reads TGTGCCAGCAGCTTAGGACTTGGGCCCTCCTACGAGCAGTACTTC. V and J are TRBV7-9 and TRBJ2-7; D remains ambiguous. CDR1 is SEHNR and CDR2 is FQNEAQ in the germline V gene (reference sequence). The CDR3 runs 15 residues. The V end was cut by 1 base, the J end by 0 bases, with 10 bases between.

With regard to this clone: A junction boundary mismatches the germline segment, possibly from a read error. The CDR3 DNA follows: TGTGCCAGCAGTGATTTCCCGAGACACCGGGCTTTT. This sequence encodes CASSDFPRHRAF. The chain joins TRBV6-1 to TRBJ1-5; D uncertain. Germline V gives CDR1 MNHNS, CDR2 SASEGT. CDR3 length: 12 amino acids.

This clone was seen ten or more times. The gene calls are TRBV6-2 or TRBV6-3 and TRBJ1-2, with 7 nucleotides matching TRBD1. The junction had 9 bases not matched to a gene; V was cut back by 6 bases and J by 8 bases. The length of the CDR3 is 13 residues. CDR1 and CDR2 (germline): MNHEY, SVGEGT. The CDR3 loop reads CASSRDRARGYTF. CDR3 coding DNA: TGTGCCAGCAGCCGGGACAGAGCCCGCGGCTACACCTTC.

This clone was counted a few times. The rearrangement uses TRBV2 and TRBJ2-2, with 7 bases aligning to TRBD2. This CDR3 contains 15 residues. Germline V gene data show CDR1 as SNHLY and CDR2 as FYNNEI. The J segment lost 1 base and the V segment lost 3 bases, leaving 2 bases of the junction unmatched. The DNA for the CDR3 is TGTGCCAGCAGTGATCCTAGCGGGAACACCGGGGAGCTGTTTTTT. Translating gives CASSDPSGNTGELFF.

The chain has TRBV28 and TRBJ2-2; TRBD2 aligns across 8 bases. This CDR3 contains 15 residues. Germline loops: CDR1 MDHEN, CDR2 SYDVKM. V lost 6 bases, J lost 4 bases, and 7 bases stayed unmatched. In DNA form, the CDR3 reads TGTGCCAGCAGCACGTTTACTAGCGGCACCGGGGAGCTGTTTTTT. Its protein product is CASSTFTSGTGELFF. The full variable domain, its missing parts supplied by reference TRBV28 and TRBJ2-2, is DVKVTQSSRYLVKRTGEKVFLECVQDMDHENMFWYRQDPGLGLRLIYFSYDVKMKEKGDIPEGYSVSREKKERFSLILESASTNQTSMYLCASSTFTSGTGELFFGEGSRLTVL.

The rearrangement joins TRBV5-1 to TRBJ1-6, with D unclear. The CDR3 extends over 17 amino acids. V was clipped by 4 bases and J by 7 bases, with 21 bases between them. Germline V lookup: CDR1 SGHRS, CDR2 YFSETQ. CDR3 DNA sequence: TGCGCCAGCAGCAAACAAACTGCCGGGAGAACGAATTCACCCCTCCACTTT. Protein product: CASSKQTAGRTNSPLHF.

The chain is built from TRBV12-3 or TRBV12-4 and TRBJ2-6; the D is unclear. This CDR3 region has 17 residues. V was pared by 5 bases and J by 0 bases, with 14 bases between. CDR3 in amino acids: CASSPPFFYSGANVLTF. CDR3 nucleotides: TGTGCCAGCAGTCCACCCTTTTTTTACTCTGGGGCCAACGTCCTGACTTTC.

There are a few counts of this clone. The chain has TRBV27 and TRBJ2-2, with a possible D match to TRBD1 (6 bases). The CDR3 consists of 16 residues. The germline V gene has CDR1 MNHEY and CDR2 SMNVEV (reference sequence). Between the trimmed V and J ends, which lost 0 bases and 5 bases, there was a span of 13 bases. In DNA, the CDR3 is TGTGCCAGCAGTTTATCGGGGGCAGGGCGGACCGGGGAGCTGTTTTTT. Translating gives CASSLSGAGRTGELFF.

The rearrangement joins TRBV20-1 to TRBJ1-1; TRBD1 agrees at 9 bases. CDR1 is DFQATT and CDR2 is SNEGSKA in the germline V gene (reference sequence). The CDR3 length is 12 residues. The trim removed 3 bases at V and 7 bases at J, leaving 3 bases unmatched. CDR3 sequence reads: CSARGTGFEAFF. DNA of the CDR3: TGCAGTGCTAGGGGGACAGGGTTTGAAGCTTTCTTT.

This clone was observed a handful of times. This chain connects TRBV27 to TRBJ2-2; no clear D gene. The CDR3 runs to 15 residues. Germline CDR1 is MNHEY and CDR2 is SMNVEV (reference sequence). V lost 4 bases to trimming and J lost 4 bases, with 13 bases between them. In DNA form, the CDR3 reads TGTGCCAGCAGTTCTTCCGTTTTTGCCACCGGGGAGCTGTTTTTT. This translates into CASSSSVFATGELFF.

This clone was observed once. The chain joins TRBV4-3 to TRBJ2-2, with 7 bases lining up with TRBD2. This CDR3 spans 15 amino acids. Trimming took 1 base from V and 6 from J; bases not matched to a gene: 5. Germline CDR1 LGHNA, CDR2 YSLEER. CDR3 coding DNA: TGCGCCAGCAGCCAAGCCGTCGGGGGGTCCGGGGAGCTGTTTTTT. Translated: CASSQAVGGSGELFF.

This clone was counted only a few times. The genes are TRBV28 and TRBJ2-6; 10 nucleotides match TRBD2. Germline CDR1 is MDHEN and CDR2 is SYDVKM. CDR3 size: 18 residues. The V gene end was trimmed by 4 bases and the J gene end by 0 bases; junction bases not matched to a gene: 6. The CDR3 here is CASSSRLAGHSGANVLTF. CDR3 DNA sequence: TGTGCCAGCAGTTCCCGACTAGCGGGCCACTCTGGGGCCAACGTCCTGACTTTC.

The chain couples TRBV9 to TRBJ2-1; D not certain. Trimming cost V 0 bases and J 7 bases, with 8 bases left between them. Germline lookup yields CDR1 SGDLS and CDR2 YYNGEE. This CDR3 comprises 13 residues. The CDR3 DNA reads TGTGCCAGCAGCGTAGCGGTGCGGAATGAGCAGTTCTTC. Translating gives CASSVAVRNEQFF.

CDR3 sequence: CSVDVSYNEQFF. For the CDR3, the DNA is TGCAGCGTTGATGTGTCCTACAATGAGCAGTTCTTC. The rearrangement uses TRBV29-1 and TRBJ2-1; D uncertain. Germline V gives CDR1 SQVTM, CDR2 ANQGSEA. The CDR3 is 12 residues long. V lost 3 bases, J lost 1 base, and 4 bases lay in between.

This chain links TRBV11-1 with TRBJ2-7; the D gene could be TRBD1 or TRBD2 (7 bases each). Germline V gene lookup returns CDR1 SGHAT and CDR2 FQDESV (reference sequence). The V end lost 5 bases, the J end lost 4 bases, and 24 bases lay between the germline ends. CDR3 length: 17 residues. The CDR3 here is CASSATRGEGAYYEQYF. CDR3 DNA: TGTGCCAGCAGCGCGACCAGAGGGGAGGGGGCGTATTACGAGCAGTACTTC. Using reference TRBV11-1 and TRBJ2-7 for the parts outside the CDR3, the full variable domain is EAEVAQSPRYKITEKSQAVAFWCDPISGHATLYWYRQILGQGPELLVQFQDESVVDDSQLPKDRFSAERLKGVDSTLKIQPAELGDSAMYLCASSATRGEGAYYEQYFGPGTRLTVT.

This chain joins TRBV20-1 and TRBJ2-7; no firm D call. The CDR3 sequence is 13 residues long. V was clipped by 4 bases and J by 6 bases, with 16 bases between them. CDR1 is DFQATT, CDR2 SNEGSKA, per germline (reference sequence). The CDR3 sequence is CSATAWSLGEQYF. The CDR3 DNA reads as TGCAGTGCTACGGCTTGGAGTTTGGGCGAGCAGTACTTC.

This clone was detected only a few times. The genes are TRBV2 and TRBJ1-2; weak D call: TRBD1 (6 bases). Germline values: CDR1 SNHLY, CDR2 FYNNEI. This CDR3 has 14 residues. Trimming stripped 4 bases from V and 3 bases from J, with 12 bases between. CDR3 amino acids: CASSVDREDYGYTF. CDR3 bases: TGTGCCAGCAGTGTGGACAGAGAGGACTATGGCTACACCTTC.